The 27 T cell receptor beta chains given below trace back to one sample, sequenced in a study of blood T cells in healthy people across ages. Using a J-beta primer mix together with a sample-barcoded 5' primer, a second PCR was run for about 7 to 12 cycles. TCRdb analysed the 5' RACE reads with MiXCR anew, one entry per CDR3 protein. The sample includes 1.5 million to 2 million distinct CDR3 sequences, about 39% of them seen just once. Sequenced input: blood. Receptors were obtained from a human donor in good health.

As to this clonotype: A much larger clone differs by one base, so this may be a read error. J is TRBJ1-4 and V is TRBV29-1; D is possibly TRBD1 (5 bases). CDR3 length: 11 amino acids. Germline V gene sequence: CDR1 SQVTM, CDR2 ANQGSEA. The ends were cut back, 7 bases at V and 9 bases at J, with 12 bases in the middle. Written as DNA, the CDR3 is TGCAGCGCTGAGATGGACAAAAAACTGTTTTTT. It codes for CSAEMDKKLFF.

This clonotype was seen only a few times. The chain uses TRBV7-8 and TRBJ2-7, with 8 bases lining up with TRBD2. The CDR3 consists of 16 residues. Losses at the gene ends were 5 bases for V and 5 bases for J; bases not matched to a gene: 14. Germline V CDR1 and CDR2: SGHVS, FQNEAQ. CDR3 region: CASSLLSGVQSHEQYF. The DNA of the CDR3 is TGTGCCAGCAGCCTTCTTAGCGGGGTACAGTCTCACGAGCAGTACTTC.

The chain joins TRBV7-2 to TRBJ2-3; D is possibly TRBD1 or TRBD2 (5 bases each). In germline, CDR1 is SGHTA, CDR2 FQGNSA. This CDR3 spans 18 amino acids. V shed 7 bases and J shed 4 bases, with 27 bases lying between them. The DNA for the CDR3 is TGTGCCAGCACCTCTATAAGTGGGGGAGCCCCCCGCCCAGATACGCAGTATTTT. It codes for CASTSISGGAPRPDTQYF.

V usage is TRBV15 and J usage is TRBJ2-5; D possibly uses TRBD1 or TRBD2 (6 bases each). This CDR3 comprises 12 residues. Germline CDR1 reads LNHNV; CDR2 reads YYDKDF (reference sequence). The V gene lost 8 bases and the J gene lost 4 bases, with 11 bases spanning the gap. CDR3 nucleotide sequence: TGTGCCACCGAGGGGGGTTCAGAGACCCAGTACTTC. Its translation: CATEGGSETQYF.

The chain employs TRBV7-2 and TRBJ2-7, with D unclear. Trimming took off 5 bases at V and 4 bases at J, with 18 bases between the two ends. There are 15 residues in the CDR3. Germline V gene sequence: CDR1 SGHTA, CDR2 FQGNSA. CDR3 residues: CASSPSAPPGYEQYF. DNA of the CDR3: TGTGCCAGCAGCCCATCAGCCCCGCCTGGTTACGAGCAGTACTTC.

V is TRBV20-1 and J is TRBJ2-5; a weak D match, TRBD2 (7 bases). Germline-derived CDR1 and CDR2 are DFQATT and SNEGSKA (reference sequence). This CDR3 comprises 15 residues. V was clipped by 1 base and J by 3 bases, with 15 bases between them. CDR3 DNA: TGCAGTGCTAGAGGGCGGGGGCTTCCCAAAGAGACCCAGTACTTC. Translating gives CSARGRGLPKETQYF.

A few counts support this clonotype. The V and J genes are TRBV20-1 and TRBJ1-5; possible D gene TRBD1, 5 bases. The CDR3 consists of 13 residues. V shed 2 bases and J shed 5 bases, with 10 bases lying between them. CDR1 and CDR2 from the germline V gene are DFQATT and SNEGSKA (reference sequence). CDR3 bases: TGCAGTGCTAGAAGTGTGGGGGATCAGCCCCAGCATTTT. Translation gives CSARSVGDQPQHF.

The chain links TRBV29-1 to TRBJ1-5; TRBD1 matches 9 bases. Germline V gene data show CDR1 as SQVTM and CDR2 as ANQGSEA. The CDR3 runs to 15 residues. Trimming cost V 3 bases and J 2 bases; bases outside gene matches: 5. CDR3 sequence reads: CSVDVQGAGNQPQHF. CDR3 DNA sequence: TGCAGCGTTGACGTACAGGGGGCTGGCAATCAGCCCCAGCATTTT.

The chain recombines TRBV25-1 with TRBJ2-6; D is unresolved. Germline CDR1 and CDR2: MGHDK and SYGVNS. The V gene lost 7 bases and the J gene lost 3 bases, with 7 bases spanning the gap. CDR3 length equals 13 residues. DNA for the CDR3: TGTGCCAGCAACAGTGGTGGGGCCAACGTCCTGACTTTC. Translating it yields CASNSGGANVLTF.

The CDR3 nucleotides read TGTGCCAGCAGTTATGGCGTAATTTTGACAGACTCCTACGAGCAGTACTTC. This gives the protein CASSYGVILTDSYEQYF. This chain joins TRBV6-6 and TRBJ2-7; weak D call: TRBD1 (5 bases). V lost 3 bases and J lost 0, with 18 bases in between. The CDR3 has 17 amino acids. In germline, CDR1 is MNHNY, CDR2 SVGAGI (reference sequence).

The chain uses TRBV28 and TRBJ2-4; tentatively, D is TRBD1 (6 bases). The DNA end favors TRBJ2-7, so the J call may be wrong. From germline, CDR1 is MDHEN and CDR2 SYDVKM. The CDR3 has 15 residues. The DNA of the CDR3 is TGTGCCAGCAGTTTAGGACAGTCTCTTTGGTACGAGCAGTACTTC. It specifies CASSLGQSLWYEQYF.

The chain joins TRBV3-1 to TRBJ2-2; the D is unclear. V lost 4 bases to trimming and J lost 8 bases, with 5 bases between them. CDR1 is LGHDT, CDR2 YNNKEL, per germline (reference sequence). There are 11 residues in the CDR3. The CDR3 nucleotides are TGTGCCAGCAGCCGCATAGGGGAGCTGTTTTTT. This sequence encodes CASSRIGELFF.

The J gene is TRBJ2-5, the V gene TRBV5-1; unclear D gene. Germline-derived CDR1 and CDR2 are SGHRS and YFSETQ. This CDR3 has 15 residues. V was shortened by 1 base and J by 2 bases, with 12 bases between the two germline ends. The CDR3 protein is CASSLNDPAQETQYF. CDR3 sequence (DNA): TGCGCCAGCAGCTTGAACGACCCCGCGCAAGAGACCCAGTACTTC.

The J gene is TRBJ2-5, the V gene TRBV4-3; no firm D call. CDR1 LGHNA and CDR2 YSLEER come from the germline V gene. The CDR3 spans 14 residues. V gave up 5 bases and J gave up 1 base, with 11 bases separating them. The DNA of the CDR3 is TGCGCCAGCAGCAGGGAACAAGGCCAAGAGACCCAGTACTTC. Its translation is CASSREQGQETQYF.

This clonotype was counted between two and nine times. Here the CDR3 reads CASSLARGDQPQHF. The CDR3 bases are TGTGCCAGCAGTTTGGCAAGGGGCGATCAGCCCCAGCATTTT. V is TRBV12-3 or TRBV12-4 and J is TRBJ1-5; D is perhaps TRBD1 (5 bases). The CDR3 spans 14 residues. Trimming stripped 3 bases from V and 5 bases from J, with 11 bases between.

This clonotype showed up many times. The rearrangement uses TRBV7-2 and TRBJ1-2; D unresolved. Germline CDR1 SGHTA, CDR2 FQGNSA. The germline V and J ends were trimmed by 1 base and 4 bases, with 13 bases remaining between them. CDR3 length: 15 amino acids. CDR3 region: CASSLVRGGSYGYTF. The CDR3 DNA sequence: TGTGCCAGCAGCTTAGTTCGGGGAGGATCCTATGGCTACACCTTC.

The rearrangement joins TRBV4-1 to TRBJ1-1, with TRBD1 as a possible D gene (5 bases). V was cut by 3 bases and J by 6 bases, with 17 bases left in between. There are 15 residues in the CDR3. The V gene's germline CDR1 is MGHRA and CDR2 YSYEKL. CDR3 nucleotide sequence: TGCGCCAGCAGCCAGCGGTCCGGGGCTTTGTCTGAAGCTTTCTTT. This sequence encodes CASSQRSGALSEAFF.

J is TRBJ2-7 and V is TRBV2; a weak D match, TRBD1 (6 bases). The CDR3 is made up of 14 amino acids. Trimming pared 5 bases from V and 0 bases from J, leaving 11 bases between. CDR1 is SNHLY, CDR2 FYNNEI, per germline. CDR3 bases: TGTGCCAGCAGTTGGGACACCACCTCCTACGAGCAGTACTTC. Translated, it gives CASSWDTTSYEQYF.

This chain connects TRBV24-1 to TRBJ2-1; TRBD1 agrees at 8 bases. The CDR3 consists of 22 residues. CDR1 is KGHDR and CDR2 is SFDVKD in the germline V gene. With V trimmed by 1 base and J by 0 bases, 19 bases remained unmatched. The CDR3 protein is CATSDFSWTDRGGYSSYNEQFF. The CDR3 nucleotides are TGTGCCACCAGTGATTTTAGTTGGACCGACAGGGGCGGATATAGCTCCTACAATGAGCAGTTCTTC.

This chain uses TRBV6-4 with TRBJ1-1; the D gene is possibly TRBD1 (6 bases). The germline V and J ends were trimmed by 0 bases and 6 bases, with 11 bases remaining between them. The CDR3 covers 14 residues. From germline, CDR1 is MRHNA and CDR2 SNTAGT. Here the CDR3 reads CASSDSGEGAEAFF. The DNA for the CDR3 is TGTGCCAGCAGTGACTCAGGCGAGGGGGCTGAAGCTTTCTTT.

The V and J genes are TRBV9 and TRBJ2-3; possibly TRBD1 for D (6 bases). Per the germline V gene, CDR1 is SGDLS and CDR2 is YYNGEE. V was shortened by 4 bases and J by 6 bases, with 24 bases between the two germline ends. This CDR3 has 17 amino acids. The CDR3 protein is CASSPVVVRGIVDTQYF. Written as DNA, the CDR3 is TGTGCCAGCAGCCCCGTAGTGGTTAGGGGGATCGTTGATACGCAGTATTTT.

This clonotype was counted only a few times. V gene TRBV20-1 combines with J gene TRBJ1-2; TRBD1 agrees at 7 bases. The CDR3 is 13 residues long. Germline V gives CDR1 DFQATT, CDR2 SNEGSKA (reference sequence). Germline trimming cut 7 bases from V and 5 bases from J; bases unmatched to any gene: 10. CDR3 protein: CSGAGQRHYGYTF. The CDR3 region has the DNA TGCAGTGGGGCGGGACAGAGACATTATGGCTACACCTTC.

The chain is built from TRBV7-2 and TRBJ1-1; D uncertain. Germline V gene data show CDR1 as SGHTA and CDR2 as FQGNSA. The CDR3 has 14 amino acids. Between the trimmed V and J ends, which lost 2 bases and 0 bases, there was a span of 7 bases. This CDR3 reads CASSLYPMNTEAFF. CDR3 sequence (DNA): TGTGCCAGCAGCTTATACCCCATGAACACTGAAGCTTTCTTT.

In this sample, this clonotype turned up a few times. The CDR3 DNA is TGTGCCAGCAGTCCGACTAGCGGGAGCAACAATGAGCAGTACTTC. Translating gives CASSPTSGSNNEQYF. V gene TRBV28 combines with J gene TRBJ2-5; 12 bases are shared with TRBD2. The germline V gene encodes CDR1 MDHEN and CDR2 SYDVKM. The J segment lost 11 bases and the V segment lost 5 bases, leaving 12 bases of the junction unmatched. The CDR3 length is 15 residues.

The rearrangement joins TRBV7-2 to TRBJ2-3, with D unresolved. Germline assignment: CDR1 SGHTA and CDR2 FQGNSA. This CDR3 has 14 residues. The V end lost 6 bases, the J end lost 1 base, and 11 bases lay between the germline ends. The CDR3 sequence is CASSRIRGTDTQYF. The CDR3 nucleotides read TGTGCCAGCAGTCGAATCCGAGGCACAGATACGCAGTATTTT.

The J gene is TRBJ2-1, the V gene TRBV7-2; D uncertain. Trimming shortened V by 2 bases and J by 0 bases, and 11 bases separated the two germline ends. From germline, CDR1 is SGHTA and CDR2 FQGNSA. The CDR3 extends over 16 amino acids. As DNA, the CDR3 is TGTGCCAGCAGCTTAAATCTCATTGTCTCCTACAATGAGCAGTTCTTC. Translation gives CASSLNLIVSYNEQFF.

CDR3 loop: CASSTLKGGYNEQYF. DNA for the CDR3: TGTGCCAGCAGCACTCTCAAAGGGGGCTACAATGAGCAGTACTTC. The V call is TRBV9, the J call TRBJ2-5; 7 bases agree with TRBD1. This CDR3 comprises 15 residues. Germline-derived CDR1 and CDR2 are SGDLS and YYNGEE. The junction had 17 bases not matched to a gene; V was cut back by 4 bases and J by 11 bases.